The rows below give T cell receptor beta chains drawn from one sample of a study of blood T cells in healthy people across ages. TCRdb used MiXCR to reprocess the 5' RACE reads, holding one entry per CDR3 protein. The data contain hundreds of thousands of distinct CDR3 sequences, about 62% of them singletons. The sample was blood. The receptors derive from a man aged 25-45 years in good health. Each CDR3 is given with its conserved first and last residue. The D gene is left open where the match is weak. A row's size may be missing; if present it is once, few, many or a size class.

TRBV12-3/TRBV12-4	-	TRBJ1-2	few	TGTGCCAGCGGGCGGACGCCCAGGGCGGGAGGCTACACCTTC	CASGRTPRAGGYTF
TRBV28	-	TRBJ1-5	few	TGTGCCAGCAGTGGAAACATAGGCAATCAGCCCCAGCATTTT	CASSGNIGNQPQHF
TRBV18	-	TRBJ1-2	-	TGTGCCAGCTCACCACCTTCAGGGGAGTATGGCTACACCTTC	CASSPPSGEYGYTF
TRBV7-3	TRBD1	TRBJ2-3	-	TGTGCCAGCAGCTTAAGGAGACCGGGACAGATTTTTGGTTTGGGCACAGATACGCAGTATTTT	CASSLRRPGQIFGLGTDTQYF
TRBV7-2	-	TRBJ2-4	few	TGTGCCAGCAGTCAGGGTCCTCGGCGAGAAAACATTCAGTACTTC	CASSQGPRRENIQYF
TRBV6-5	-	TRBJ2-1	few	TGTGCCAGCAGGACAGGATTCAATGAGCAGTTCTTC	CASRTGFNEQFF
TRBV24-1	-	TRBJ2-6	few	TGTGCCACCGTTCTGCAGCCTGAAACTGGGGCCAACGTCCTGACTTTC	CATVLQPETGANVLTF
TRBV5-1	TRBD2	TRBJ2-5	-	TGCGCCAGCAGCTTGGGGACTAGCGGAAGACAGGAAGAGACCCAGTACTTC	CASSLGTSGRQEETQYF
TRBV9	-	TRBJ2-7	-	TGTGCCAGCAGCGCGACAGGTGCGAGCTCCTACGAGCAGTACTTC	CASSATGASSYEQYF
TRBV20-1	-	TRBJ2-7	-	TGCAGTGCTAGCCCGATCAGCTACGAGCAGTACTTC	CSASPISYEQYF
TRBV4-1	-	TRBJ1-2	-	TGCGCCAGCAGCCAAGACATCTGGAGTAACTATGGCTACACCTTC	CASSQDIWSNYGYTF
TRBV7-8	TRBD2	TRBJ2-7	-	TGTGCCAGCAGCTTAGCTTTGATCGGGACTAGCGCCTACGAGCAGTACTTC	CASSLALIGTSAYEQYF
TRBV18	-	TRBJ2-4	many	TGTGCCAGCTCACCGAGGGACGGAGAGGTTGAGGACATTCAGTACTTC	CASSPRDGEVEDIQYF
TRBV6-5	TRBD1	TRBJ1-4	-	TGTGCCACCCGGGACGACAGGGCTAATGAAAAACTGTTTTTT	CATRDDRANEKLFF
TRBV18	-	TRBJ2-3	-	TGTGCCAGCTCACCATACAGGGCAGATACGCAGTATTTT	CASSPYRADTQYF
TRBV9	TRBD1	TRBJ2-5	-	TGTGCCAGCAGCGTTACAGGGGGCGCGGGCCAAGAGACCCAGTACTTC	CASSVTGGAGQETQYF
TRBV20-1	TRBD2	TRBJ2-5	-	TGCAGTGCTAGACCCACCCAGGGACTAGCAAAGACCCAGTACTTC	CSARPTQGLAKTQYF
TRBV27	-	TRBJ2-6	-	TGTGCCAGCGGCAGGGGGGCTGTGGCCAACGTCCTGACTTTC	CASGRGAVANVLTF
TRBV5-1	-	TRBJ2-1	few	TGCGCCAGCAGCTTGGGAGGGGTAGTCAATGAGCAGTTCTTC	CASSLGGVVNEQFF
TRBV20-1	-	TRBJ2-4	-	TGCAGTGCATCGCCCCCGGGACTCAAAAACATTCAGTACTTC	CSASPPGLKNIQYF
TRBV29-1	-	TRBJ2-1	few	TGCAGCGTTGAAGGTGGGGGAGGAGGGGAGCAGTTCTTC	CSVEGGGGGEQFF
TRBV5-1	TRBD2	TRBJ2-5	-	TGCGCCAGCAGCTTGGAGGGCGGGGGGGCCGATGAGCAGTACTTC	CASSLEGGGADEQYF
TRBV20-1	TRBD2	TRBJ2-7	-	TGCAGTGCTTCGACTAGCTGGGGCGAGCAGTACTTC	CSASTSWGEQYF
TRBV15	TRBD2	TRBJ2-3	-	TGTGCCACCAGCAGACTAGCGGGGGGGCCTCCTAGCACAGGTACGCAGTATTTT	CATSRLAGGPPSTGTQYF
TRBV15	TRBD1	TRBJ2-1	few	TGTGCCACCAGCAAACGACAGGGTGTCAATGAGCAGTTCTTC	CATSKRQGVNEQFF
TRBV21-1	-	TRBJ1-5	-	TGTGCCAGCAGCCCCCTACGGGGCAATCAGCCCCAGCATTTT	CASSPLRGNQPQHF
TRBV20-1	TRBD1	TRBJ2-3	-	TGCAGTGCTAGAAGTCTTGGACAGGGGATTTCAGATACGCAGTATTTT	CSARSLGQGISDTQYF
TRBV7-9	-	TRBJ1-2	-	TGTGCCAGCAGCCTGGACACGGGGTTCTGTGGCTACACCTTC	CASSLDTGFCGYTF
TRBV20-1	-	TRBJ2-5	few	TGCAGTGCTCGAGGGGCGATCCGCCAAGAGACCCAGTACTTC	CSARGAIRQETQYF
TRBV5-1	TRBD1	TRBJ2-1	-	TGCGCCAGCAGCTCGACAGTCAGGGGGAGCCTTCACTACAATGAGCAGTTCTTC	CASSSTVRGSLHYNEQFF
TRBV7-2	TRBD1	TRBJ2-5	once	TGTGCCAGCAGCCCAGGACAGGGCGGGCGGAAAGAGACCCAGTACTTC	CASSPGQGGRKETQYF
TRBV29-1	-	TRBJ2-6	-	TGCAGCGCCCAGGGAACTGGGGCCAACGTCCTGACTTTC	CSAQGTGANVLTF
TRBV20-1	-	TRBJ2-7	-	TGCAGTGCTAGTTATCCGGGCGGGGACGAGCAGTACTTC	CSASYPGGDEQYF
TRBV3-1	-	TRBJ1-1	-	TGTGCCAGCAGCCGTTGGGCCGACACTGAAGCTTTCTTT	CASSRWADTEAFF
TRBV12-3/TRBV12-4	-	TRBJ2-7	-	TGTGCCAGCAGTCCCCGACAGCCCGGTCGGGAGCAGTACTTC	CASSPRQPGREQYF
TRBV20-1	-	TRBJ2-7	-	TGCAGTACTAGAGGAGCGATGGGCTACGAGCAGTACTTC	CSTRGAMGYEQYF
TRBV18	-	TRBJ2-3	-	TGTGCCAGCTCACCACCTCCGGTGGCAGATACGCAGTATTTT	CASSPPPVADTQYF
TRBV5-6	TRBD1	TRBJ2-5	few	TGTGCCAGCAGCCCACAGGGGGAGACCCAGTACTTC	CASSPQGETQYF
TRBV3-1	TRBD1	TRBJ2-7	-	TGTGCCAGCAGCCAAGATCGCGGACAGGGATGGTGCGAGCAGTACTTC	CASSQDRGQGWCEQYF
TRBV6-2/TRBV6-3	-	TRBJ2-1	-	TGTGCCAGCAGTTTACGTCGGTCCTACAATGAGCAGTTCTTC	CASSLRRSYNEQFF
TRBV10-3	-	TRBJ1-2	-	TGTGCCATCAGTGAGCCGGGGGGGAAAATCTATGGCTACACCTTC	CAISEPGGKIYGYTF
TRBV12-3/TRBV12-4	-	TRBJ2-5	-	TGTGCCAGCAGTCGGGGCCCGGAGACCCAGTACTTC	CASSRGPETQYF
TRBV29-1	-	TRBJ2-6	few	TGCAGCGTTGAAGACATTGTTTGGACAGCGGTCCTCTCTGGGGCCAACGTCCTGACTTTC	CSVEDIVWTAVLSGANVLTF
TRBV7-2	-	TRBJ2-3	once	TGTGCCAGCAGCTCCCTAACTGAGGGGGATACGCAGTATTTT	CASSSLTEGDTQYF
TRBV27	TRBD2	TRBJ2-3	-	TGTGCCAGCAGTCCCTCAGCGGGAGAGAAGACAGATACGCAGTATTTT	CASSPSAGEKTDTQYF
TRBV2	-	TRBJ2-7	-	TGTGCCAGCAAGGCCGCAAGGAGCTCCTACGAGCAGTACTTC	CASKAARSSYEQYF
TRBV5-1	-	TRBJ2-5	few	TGCGCCAGCACAGAACCGACGGAGGGAGAGACCCAGTACTTC	CASTEPTEGETQYF
TRBV19	TRBD2	TRBJ2-1	-	TGTGCCAGTAGTCCAGGACTAGCGGGAGGGCGGCATGACAATGAGCAGTTCTTC	CASSPGLAGGRHDNEQFF
TRBV20-1	-	TRBJ1-1	-	TGCAGTGAAGGGGGGACCACTGAAGCTTTCTTT	CSEGGTTEAFF
TRBV13	TRBD1	TRBJ1-4	-	TGTGCCAGCAGCTTAGCCGGGACAGGGTCAAAAAAACTGTTTTTT	CASSLAGTGSKKLFF